This TCR beta chain was captured in a study of T cell responses to AZD1222 COVID-19 vaccine. General study points: Mostly white British, mostly female donors; authors suggested clonal diversity may be underestimated.

As concerns this clone: The antigen remains unidentified.

Using immunoSEQ multiplex PCR, the repertoire was profiled, and TCRdb retains in-frame clones only, with some absent. The sample has around 160,000 clones, 88% seen once. V trimming: 1 base; J trimming: 2 bases; junction bases outside the gene matches: 1. Germline CDR1 is LGHNA and CDR2 is YNFKEQ. This CDR3 has 14 amino acids. This receptor was taken from an adult in good health. The V gene is TRBV4-2, the J gene TRBJ1-1; TRBD1 aligns across 7 bases. This specimen consisted of peripheral blood, obtained on day 0 of AZD1222 vaccination. The CDR3 loop is CASSQAGGNTEAFF. The CDR3 DNA reads TGTGCCAGCAGCCAAGCAGGGGGTAACACTGAAGCTTTCTTT.